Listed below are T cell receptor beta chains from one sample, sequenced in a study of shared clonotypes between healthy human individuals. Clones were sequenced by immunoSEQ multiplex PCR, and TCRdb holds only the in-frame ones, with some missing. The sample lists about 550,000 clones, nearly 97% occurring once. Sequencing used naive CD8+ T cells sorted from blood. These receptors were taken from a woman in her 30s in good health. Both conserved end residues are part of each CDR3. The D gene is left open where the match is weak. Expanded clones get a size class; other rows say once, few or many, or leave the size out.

TGTGCCAGCAGTTACCGAGGGGAGCTGTTTTTT,CASSYRGELFF,.,TRBV6-6,TRBJ2-2,.
TGTGCCAGCACGGCCCTGACGAACACCGGGGAGCTGTTTTTT,CASTALTNTGELFF,.,TRBV27,TRBJ2-2,.
TGTGCCAGCAGTTTACCGGGACTAGCGGGAGATAGAAGCACGGGCAATGAGCAGTTCTTC,CASSLPGLAGDRSTGNEQFF,TRBD2,TRBV28,TRBJ2-1,.
TGTGCCAGCAGTTTGAAGTCTAGAGAGAGCCACATGAACACTGAAGCTTTCTTT,CASSLKSRESHMNTEAFF,.,TRBV28,TRBJ1-1,.
TGTGCCAGCAGTTATGGGCCCCTCGGGGCCTACGAGCAGTACTTC,CASSYGPLGAYEQYF,.,TRBV27,TRBJ2-7,.
TGTGCCAGCAGTTTTGGCTCGGGTGGCTACACCTTC,CASSFGSGGYTF,.,TRBV28,TRBJ1-2,.
TGTGCCAGCAGCTTAGGTGGACTAGCGGGCTCCTACGAGCAGTACTTC,CASSLGGLAGSYEQYF,TRBD2,TRBV13,TRBJ2-7,.
TGTGCCAGCAGCCAAACATCTAGCGGGAGCTGGGTCGGGGAGCTGTTTTTT,CASSQTSSGSWVGELFF,TRBD2,TRBV4-2,TRBJ2-2,once
TGTGCCAGCAGGGGCTGGGACATCCCCTACGAGCAGTACTTC,CASRGWDIPYEQYF,.,TRBV6-1,TRBJ2-7,.
TGTGCCACCAGCAGAGGACTAGCGGGAGAGTTGGTGGCCAACGTCCTGACTTTC,CATSRGLAGELVANVLTF,TRBD2,TRBV15,TRBJ2-6,.
TGTGCCAGCAGCCCCGGAGTTGGTCCATATGGCTACACCTTC,CASSPGVGPYGYTF,.,TRBV27,TRBJ1-2,.
TGTGCCAGTAGTAGTTGGGACTCCTACAATGAGCAGTTCTTC,CASSSWDSYNEQFF,.,TRBV19,TRBJ2-1,.
TGTGCCAGCAGCCAAGAACTAGCGGGAGTTCAAAACGACTACGAGCAGTACTTC,CASSQELAGVQNDYEQYF,TRBD2,TRBV4-2,TRBJ2-7,.
TGTGCCACCTCGGTGGAGGGGGCTTTTAATGAGCAGTTCTTC,CATSVEGAFNEQFF,.,TRBV6-5,TRBJ2-1,.
TGTGCCAGCAGTTTCGGAACTAGCGGCTCCTACGAGCAGTACTTC,CASSFGTSGSYEQYF,TRBD2,TRBV27,TRBJ2-7,.
TGTGCCAGCAGTTTTTTTTCTAGCCCGGTTGGCTACGAGCAGTACTTC,CASSFFSSPVGYEQYF,.,TRBV28,TRBJ2-7,.
TGTGCCAGCAGTTACTCGCTCCAGAACGAGCAGTACTTC,CASSYSLQNEQYF,.,TRBV6-6,TRBJ2-7,.
TGTGCCAGCAGTTATCAGGCGAACACCGGGGAGCTGTTTTTT,CASSYQANTGELFF,.,TRBV6-6,TRBJ2-2,.
TGTGCCTGGAGTTACGGGACGGTCGACAATCAGCCCCAGCATTTT,CAWSYGTVDNQPQHF,.,TRBV30,TRBJ1-5,.
TGTGCCAGCAGAGGGACCGGGTTAGTAGGCTATGGCTACACCTTC,CASRGTGLVGYGYTF,.,TRBV9,TRBJ1-2,.
TGTGCCAGCAGCCACCCTAAAACGACAGCTGCAACTAATGAAAAACTGTTTTTT,CASSHPKTTAATNEKLFF,.,TRBV7-8,TRBJ1-4,.
TGTGCCAGCAGCTTAGGAGGTCTAGCGCACGAGACCCAGTACTTC,CASSLGGLAHETQYF,.,TRBV13,TRBJ2-5,.
TGTGCCAGCAGTTTTCGACTAGCGGGAGGAGGCGAGCAGTACTTC,CASSFRLAGGGEQYF,TRBD2,TRBV28,TRBJ2-7,.
TGTGCCAGCAGTGAGGAGGGACAGGGGTCTAGCGGGAGGTCCCCCTACTCCTACAATGAGCAGTTCTTC,CASSEEGQGSSGRSPYSYNEQFF,.,TRBV2,TRBJ2-1,.
TGTGCCAGCAGCCCATTTAGCGGAGGTCCTTACGAGCAGTACTTC,CASSPFSGGPYEQYF,.,TRBV13,TRBJ2-7,.
TGCAGCGTTGATTTGCAGACCGGGGAGCTGTTTTTT,CSVDLQTGELFF,.,TRBV29-1,TRBJ2-2,.
TGTGCCAGCAGTGATGATTCGGGAGTTGGTTATAATGAGCAGTTCTTC,CASSDDSGVGYNEQFF,.,TRBV25-1,TRBJ2-1,.
TGTGCCAGCAGTCCCAGGACCGAGGACCAGCCCCAGCATTTT,CASSPRTEDQPQHF,.,TRBV28,TRBJ1-5,.
TGTGCCACCCACACCAGGGGGCAGCTCAACACTGAAGCTTTCTTT,CATHTRGQLNTEAFF,TRBD1,TRBV7-9,TRBJ1-1,once
TGTGCCAGCAGTTTCCCCGTAGGGGACCAGCCCCAGCATTTT,CASSFPVGDQPQHF,.,TRBV28,TRBJ1-5,.
TGTGCCAGCAGTTTTCGGTTGGATACTTACTATGGCTACACCTTC,CASSFRLDTYYGYTF,.,TRBV28,TRBJ1-2,.
TGTGCCAGCAGTTTCAGGGGCTCGGATGGCTACACCTTC,CASSFRGSDGYTF,.,TRBV28,TRBJ1-2,.
TGTGCCAGCAGCTTATGGAGATCCTACGAGCAGTACTTC,CASSLWRSYEQYF,.,TRBV11-2,TRBJ2-7,.
TGTGCCAGCAGCGTGGGGGGATGGGAGACCCAGTACTTC,CASSVGGWETQYF,.,TRBV6-5,TRBJ2-5,.
TGCGCCAGCAGCTTGGGCCCCAGGGCTCGAAGCTCCTACGAGCAGTACTTC,CASSLGPRARSSYEQYF,.,TRBV5-1,TRBJ2-7,.
TGCGCCAGCAGTTGGGGATATCCCAACGAGCAGTACTTC,CASSWGYPNEQYF,.,TRBV5-1,TRBJ2-7,once
TGTGCCAGCAGCTTAGCCCCGGGCCATGGTTTCCTAACATACAATGAGCAGTTCTTC,CASSLAPGHGFLTYNEQFF,.,TRBV7-9,TRBJ2-1,.
TGTGCCAGTAGTATGGGGGGATTTCATCAGCCCCAGCATTTT,CASSMGGFHQPQHF,.,TRBV19,TRBJ1-5,.
TGTGCCAGCAGTTTAAGGTGGAATAATGAAAAACTGTTTTTT,CASSLRWNNEKLFF,.,TRBV28,TRBJ1-4,once
TGTGCCAGCAGCTTAGACAGGGGGCCATACAATGAGCAGTTCTTC,CASSLDRGPYNEQFF,TRBD1,TRBV2,TRBJ2-1,.
TGTGCCAGCAGCCTAGGGGGGGGGCACTACGAGCAGTACTTC,CASSLGGGHYEQYF,.,TRBV5-4,TRBJ2-7,.
TGTGCCAGCAGCCCGGGGCTCTACGAGCAGTACTTC,CASSPGLYEQYF,.,TRBV2,TRBJ2-7,.
TGTGCCAGCAGCTCGGGACTAACTCACAATGAGCAGTTCTTC,CASSSGLTHNEQFF,TRBD2,TRBV5-6,TRBJ2-1,.
TGTGCCAGCAGCGTAGCTGGTCAAGGACAGCAAAAAGTTAAGCAGTTCTTC,CASSVAGQGQQKVKQFF,.,TRBV9,TRBJ2-1,.
TGTGCCAGCAGTTACTCCGGGACTACGACGAACGAGCAGTACTTC,CASSYSGTTTNEQYF,TRBD2,TRBV6-5,TRBJ2-7,once
TGTGCCAGTAGTATTGGACTGCCGCCCTACGAGCAGTACTTC,CASSIGLPPYEQYF,.,TRBV19,TRBJ2-7,.
TGTGCCAGCAGCTTCTCTAGCGGGTTAGATACGCAGTATTTT,CASSFSSGLDTQYF,TRBD2,TRBV7-9,TRBJ2-3,.
TGTGCCAGCAGCTCGTGGGGGAACACTGAAGCTTTCTTT,CASSSWGNTEAFF,.,TRBV5-5,TRBJ1-1,.